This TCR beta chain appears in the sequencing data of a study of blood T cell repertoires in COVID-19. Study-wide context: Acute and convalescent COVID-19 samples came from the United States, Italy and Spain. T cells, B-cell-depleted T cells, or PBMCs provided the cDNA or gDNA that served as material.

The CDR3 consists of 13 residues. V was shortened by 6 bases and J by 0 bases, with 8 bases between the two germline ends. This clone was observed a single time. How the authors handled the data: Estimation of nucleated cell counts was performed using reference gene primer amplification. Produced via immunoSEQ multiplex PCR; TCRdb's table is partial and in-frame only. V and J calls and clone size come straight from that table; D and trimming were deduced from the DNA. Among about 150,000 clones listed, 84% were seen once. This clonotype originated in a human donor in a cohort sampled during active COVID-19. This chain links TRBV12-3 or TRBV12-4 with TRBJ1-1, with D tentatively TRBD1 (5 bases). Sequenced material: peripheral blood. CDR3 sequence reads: CASSVQVNTEAFF. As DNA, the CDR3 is TGTGCCAGCAGCGTACAGGTGAACACTGAAGCTTTCTTT.